This T cell receptor (beta chain) was recovered during a study of cytomegalovirus exposure and HLA in healthy donors. Study observations and caveats: A later look showed TCR association rates differing by HLA locus, highest for DRB1 and lowest for HLA-C.

The study ran its PCR with 60 Vbeta and 13 Jbeta primers. The method was immunoSEQ multiplex PCR; TCRdb's version includes in-frame clones alone and lacks a portion of them. The sample holds roughly 120,000 clones, 80% to 85% seen once. Germline-derived CDR1 and CDR2 are PRHDT and FYEKMQ (reference sequence). V was pared by 4 bases and J by 5 bases, with 8 bases of the junction left unmatched. CDR3 length equals 15 residues. Comment on this clone: Its cognate antigen is unknown.

The chain has TRBV13 and TRBJ2-1; 7 bases are shared with TRBD1. The clonotype comes from a woman aged 30 to 39 in good health and CMV-seronegative. The specimen was PBMCs. The CDR3 spells CASSSWTGHNNEQFF. CDR3 DNA sequence: TGTGCCAGCAGCTCCTGGACAGGACATAACAATGAGCAGTTCTTC.